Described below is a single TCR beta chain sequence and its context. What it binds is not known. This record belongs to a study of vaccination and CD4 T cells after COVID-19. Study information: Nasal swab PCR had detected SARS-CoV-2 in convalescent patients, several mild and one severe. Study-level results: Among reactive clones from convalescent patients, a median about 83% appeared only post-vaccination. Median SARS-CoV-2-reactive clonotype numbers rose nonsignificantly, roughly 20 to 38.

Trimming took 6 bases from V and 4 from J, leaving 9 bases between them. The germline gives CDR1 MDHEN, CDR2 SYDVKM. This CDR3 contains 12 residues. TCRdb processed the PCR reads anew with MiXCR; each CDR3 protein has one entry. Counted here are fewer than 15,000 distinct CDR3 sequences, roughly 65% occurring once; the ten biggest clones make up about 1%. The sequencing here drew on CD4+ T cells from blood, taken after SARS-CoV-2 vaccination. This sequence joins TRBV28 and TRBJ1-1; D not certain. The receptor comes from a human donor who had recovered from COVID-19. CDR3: CASRPGRTEAFF. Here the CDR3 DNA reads TGTGCCAGCAGGCCGGGTCGCACTGAAGCTTTCTTT.